The 23 T cell receptor beta chains below all came from one sample that was sequenced in a study of shared clonotypes between healthy human individuals (dated by TCRdb to 2019 to 2021). Receptor libraries were prepared by the immunoSEQ multiplex PCR assay. In its TCRdb copy, this immuneACCESS table keeps in-frame sequences only and misses some clones. Where compared with another copy, unresolved V genes explain less than half of these, and the others have no known cause. A total of about 700,000 clones appear in this sample, around two thirds of them only once. The top ten constitute 1.5% to 2% of the sample. Sequencing input: memory CD4+ T cells sorted from blood. The sample's cell subset or site label, decoded: CD45RA-negative fraction. The receptors were gathered from a woman aged 25 to 39 in good health.

V gene TRBV5-6 combines with J gene TRBJ2-7, with D possibly TRBD2 on 5 matching bases. The V end lost 4 bases, the J end lost 0 bases, and 11 bases lay between the germline ends. Germline V gene sequence: CDR1 SGHDT, CDR2 YYEEEE. The CDR3 loop spans 14 amino acids. The CDR3 protein is CASSRRGNSYEQYF. The CDR3, as DNA: TGTGCCAGCAGCAGACGGGGAAACTCCTACGAGCAGTACTTC.

This rearrangement joins TRBV30 to TRBJ2-3; D call uncertain. CDR1 and CDR2 (germline): GTSNPN, SVGIG (reference sequence). The CDR3 contains 14 residues. V lost 5 bases and J 0 bases, leaving 12 bases between the germline ends. The CDR3 DNA sequence: TGTGCCTGGTGGGCCAAATATAGCACAGATACGCAGTATTTT. Protein product: CAWWAKYSTDTQYF. Variable domain in full (rest from reference TRBV30 and TRBJ2-3): SQTIHQWPATLVQPVGSPLSLECTVEGTSNPNLYWYRQAAGRGLQLLFYSVGIGQISSEVPQNLSASRPQDRQFILSSKKLLLSDSGFYLCAWWAKYSTDTQYFGPGTRLTVL.

V usage is TRBV5-1 and J usage is TRBJ1-2; 8 bases map to TRBD1. With V trimmed by 0 bases and J by 7 bases, 8 bases remained unmatched. CDR3 length equals 15 residues. CDR1 and CDR2 from the germline V gene are SGHRS and YFSETQ. CDR3 DNA sequence: TGCGCCAGCAGCTTGGGACCAAGACAGGGGCCTGGCTACACCTTC. Translation gives CASSLGPRQGPGYTF.

Turning to this clone: At the DNA level, this CDR3 is encoded by other sequences in the same sample as well. V is TRBV9 and J is TRBJ2-3; 7 bases line up with TRBD2. The V segment lost 0 bases and the J segment 0 bases; nucleotides outside the gene matches: 1. The CDR3 runs 15 residues. In germline, CDR1 is SGDLS, CDR2 YYNGEE. The CDR3 nucleotides read TGTGCCAGCAGCGTAGAGCGGGGTAGCACAGATACGCAGTATTTT. This sequence encodes CASSVERGSTDTQYF.

This chain joins TRBV28 and TRBJ2-7; tentatively, D is TRBD2 (5 bases). CDR1 is MDHEN, CDR2 SYDVKM, per germline. The CDR3 runs 16 residues. The ends were cut back, 3 bases at V and 0 bases at J, with 15 bases in the middle. CDR3 amino acids: CASSFFFGESSYEQYF. The CDR3 DNA is TGTGCCAGCAGTTTTTTTTTCGGGGAGAGCTCCTACGAGCAGTACTTC. Variable domain in full (rest from reference TRBV28 and TRBJ2-7): DVKVTQSSRYLVKRTGEKVFLECVQDMDHENMFWYRQDPGLGLRLIYFSYDVKMKEKGDIPEGYSVSREKKERFSLILESASTNQTSMYLCASSFFFGESSYEQYFGPGTRLTVT.

V gene TRBV7-2 combines with J gene TRBJ1-4; D gene ambiguous. Trimming cost V 5 bases and J 6 bases, with 10 bases left between them. Germline CDR1 is SGHTA and CDR2 is FQGNSA. CDR3 length: 13 amino acids. The CDR3 nucleotides are TGTGCCAGCAGCACCTACACGGATGAAAAACTGTTTTTT. It specifies CASSTYTDEKLFF.

The rearrangement uses TRBV5-1 and TRBJ2-3, with 14 bases fitting TRBD2. The CDR3 is 19 amino acids. V shed 0 bases and J 0 bases; nucleotides not matched to a gene: 6. The germline gives CDR1 SGHRS, CDR2 YFSETQ. CDR3 bases: TGCGCCAGCAGCTTGGGCGGACTAGCGGGAGGCCCTAGCACAGATACGCAGTATTTT. Amino acid sequence: CASSLGGLAGGPSTDTQYF. Variable domain in full (rest from reference TRBV5-1 and TRBJ2-3): KAGVTQTPRYLIKTRGQQVTLSCSPISGHRSVSWYQQTPGQGLQFLFEYFSETQRNKGNFPGRFSGRQFSNSRSEMNVSTLELGDSALYLCASSLGGLAGGPSTDTQYFGPGTRLTVL.

V usage is TRBV27 and J usage is TRBJ2-4; D gene uncertain. The CDR3 runs to 15 residues. Deletions cut 3 bases from V and 0 bases from J, with 9 bases between. Germline assignment: CDR1 MNHEY and CDR2 SMNVEV (reference sequence). The DNA of the CDR3 is TGTGCCAGCAGTTTGCCCGGTTTAGCCAAAAACATTCAGTACTTC. Translated: CASSLPGLAKNIQYF.

This chain links TRBV29-1 with TRBJ1-3; 7 bases agree with TRBD1. There are 14 residues in the CDR3. With V trimmed by 6 bases and J by 0 bases, 5 bases remained unmatched. The V gene's germline CDR1 is SQVTM and CDR2 ANQGSEA. The CDR3 loop is CSVGQDSSGNTIYF. The DNA of the CDR3 is TGCAGCGTCGGACAGGACAGCTCTGGAAACACCATATATTTT.

This rearrangement joins TRBV11-2 to TRBJ1-1, with D maybe TRBD1 (6 bases). Trimming shortened V by 5 bases and J by 5 bases, and 24 bases separated the two germline ends. This CDR3 is 17 amino acids long. The germline CDR1 and CDR2 sequences are SGHAT and FQNNGV. CDR3 residues: CASSPHSGWDIGTEAFF. Written as DNA, the CDR3 is TGTGCCAGCAGCCCCCATTCCGGTTGGGACATAGGAACTGAAGCTTTCTTT.

The chain has TRBV5-4 and TRBJ1-2; D not resolved. Germline V gene sequence: CDR1 SGHNT, CDR2 YYREEE (reference sequence). The CDR3 is 15 residues long. Trimming removed 3 bases at V and 4 bases at J, with 16 bases between. This chain's CDR3 is CASSWTGVATYGYTF. CDR3 in DNA: TGTGCCAGCAGCTGGACCGGGGTCGCCACCTATGGCTACACCTTC. The full variable domain, rest sourced from reference TRBV5-4 and TRBJ1-2, is ETGVTQSPTHLIKTRGQQVTLRCSSQSGHNTVSWYQQALGQGPQFIFQYYREEENGRGNFPPRFSGLQFPNYSSELNVNALELDDSALYLCASSWTGVATYGYTFGSGTRLTVV.

In its sample, this clone was seen many times. The chain couples TRBV5-8 to TRBJ2-6; D gene ambiguous. V was trimmed by 2 bases and J by 4 bases, leaving 10 bases between them. This CDR3 spans 15 amino acids. Per the germline V gene, CDR1 is SGHTS and CDR2 is YDEGEE. CDR3 bases: TGTGCCAGCAGCTTTCTGGGCAGAGGGGCCAACGTCCTGACTTTC. This encodes CASSFLGRGANVLTF.

This chain connects TRBV5-1 to TRBJ2-3; 9 bases match TRBD2. The CDR3 covers 15 residues. Looked up from germline, CDR1 is SGHRS and CDR2 is YFSETQ. Losses at the gene ends were 4 bases for V and 1 base for J; bases not matched to a gene: 4. In nucleotides, the CDR3 is TGCGCCAGCAGCCCTTTAGCGGGAGGCACAGATACGCAGTATTTT. As protein: CASSPLAGGTDTQYF. Looking up the rest from reference TRBV5-1 and TRBJ2-3 gives the full variable domain: KAGVTQTPRYLIKTRGQQVTLSCSPISGHRSVSWYQQTPGQGLQFLFEYFSETQRNKGNFPGRFSGRQFSNSRSEMNVSTLELGDSALYLCASSPLAGGTDTQYFGPGTRLTVL.

This chain connects TRBV19 to TRBJ2-2; TRBD2 might be the D (5 bases). Trimming took 0 bases from V and 2 from J, leaving 10 bases between them. Germline V gene sequence: CDR1 LNHDA, CDR2 SQIVND (reference sequence). The CDR3 covers 16 residues. The CDR3 reads CASSIEVGVNTGELFF. CDR3 sequence (DNA): TGTGCCAGTAGTATAGAAGTCGGGGTTAACACCGGGGAGCTGTTTTTT. Drawing the rest from reference TRBV19 and TRBJ2-2, the complete variable domain is DGGITQSPKYLFRKEGQNVTLSCEQNLNHDAMYWYRQDPGQGLRLIYYSQIVNDFQKGDIAEGYSVSREKKESFPLTVTSAQKNPTAFYLCASSIEVGVNTGELFFGEGSRLTVL.

The chain carries TRBV28 and TRBJ1-1; TRBD1 aligns across 7 bases. This CDR3 is built from 15 residues. Per the germline V gene, CDR1 is MDHEN and CDR2 is SYDVKM. V shed 3 bases, J shed 1 base, and the junction held 5 bases outside the gene matches. CDR3 residues: CASSFRGSRNTEAFF. The CDR3 DNA is TGTGCCAGCAGTTTCAGGGGGTCACGGAACACTGAAGCTTTCTTT. The full variable domain, completed using reference TRBV28 and TRBJ1-1, is DVKVTQSSRYLVKRTGEKVFLECVQDMDHENMFWYRQDPGLGLRLIYFSYDVKMKEKGDIPEGYSVSREKKERFSLILESASTNQTSMYLCASSFRGSRNTEAFFGQGTRLTVV.

V gene TRBV5-4 combines with J gene TRBJ2-3; D might be TRBD1 or TRBD2, each matching 5 bases. V was clipped by 4 bases and J by 4 bases, with 16 bases between them. The germline V gene encodes CDR1 SGHNT and CDR2 YYREEE (reference sequence). This CDR3 contains 15 residues. The CDR3 region is CASSRPGTDPDTQYF. CDR3 sequence (DNA): TGTGCCAGCAGCCGCCCGGGGACCGACCCAGATACGCAGTATTTT.

The CDR3 loop is CASSRSGQSYGYTF. The CDR3 nucleotides are TGCGCCAGCAGCCGCAGTGGACAGTCATATGGCTACACCTTC. This chain joins TRBV5-1 and TRBJ1-2; D might be TRBD1 (6 bases). Germline assignment: CDR1 SGHRS and CDR2 YFSETQ. The CDR3 is made up of 14 amino acids. V was trimmed by 4 bases and J by 5 bases, leaving 15 bases between them.

This clone was detected a few times. Distinct nucleotide sequences in the sample also encode this CDR3. The gene calls are TRBV5-1 and TRBJ2-3; no reliable D call. The CDR3 sequence is 15 residues long. The germline gives CDR1 SGHRS, CDR2 YFSETQ. The V gene lost 0 bases and the J gene lost 0 bases, with 8 bases spanning the gap. CDR3 in amino acids: CASSLDAGSTDTQYF. CDR3 DNA: TGCGCCAGCAGCTTGGATGCCGGGAGCACAGATACGCAGTATTTT.

The CDR3 DNA follows: TGTGCCACCCGTCCGGGGACCATGAACACTGAAGCTTTCTTT. It codes for CATRPGTMNTEAFF. The chain has TRBV28 and TRBJ1-1; weak D call: TRBD1 (5 bases). The CDR3 spans 14 residues. Germline-derived CDR1 and CDR2 are MDHEN and SYDVKM. Trimming pared 10 bases from V and 0 bases from J, leaving 15 bases between. Full variable domain (rest looked up from reference TRBV28 and TRBJ1-1): DVKVTQSSRYLVKRTGEKVFLECVQDMDHENMFWYRQDPGLGLRLIYFSYDVKMKEKGDIPEGYSVSREKKERFSLILESASTNQTSMYLCATRPGTMNTEAFFGQGTRLTVV.

This chain joins TRBV30 and TRBJ2-5; D is possibly TRBD1 (6 bases). Near its end, the DNA agrees better with TRBJ2-7, so the J call may be wrong. Germline CDR1 GTSNPN, CDR2 SVGIG (reference sequence). The CDR3 spans 15 residues. CDR3 sequence (DNA): TGTGCCTGGAGTGTACTACAGGGAGTTTCCTACGAGCAGTACTTC. This codes for CAWSVLQGVSYEQYF.

The CDR3 DNA follows: TGTGCCAGCAGCTTGGACCCTACAGAGACCCAGTACTTC. Amino acid sequence: CASSLDPTETQYF. The chain employs TRBV5-4 and TRBJ2-5; D gene unclear. The CDR3 consists of 13 residues. Trimming removed 0 bases at V and 4 bases at J, with 7 bases between. Germline CDR1 SGHNT, CDR2 YYREEE (reference sequence).

The sample holds a few counts of this clone. This rearrangement joins TRBV5-1 to TRBJ2-1; D remains unclear. Germline loops: CDR1 SGHRS, CDR2 YFSETQ. The V end lost 2 bases, the J end lost 3 bases, and 9 bases lay between the germline ends. The CDR3 is 14 residues long. The CDR3 loop is CASSLEVNYNEQFF. CDR3 DNA sequence: TGCGCCAGCAGCTTAGAGGTCAACTACAATGAGCAGTTCTTC.

The chain carries TRBV7-9 and TRBJ2-1; D gene uncertain. The CDR3 sequence is 14 residues long. V was shortened by 0 bases and J by 9 bases, with 12 bases between the two germline ends. Germline loops: CDR1 SEHNR, CDR2 FQNEAQ (reference sequence). The CDR3 region is CASSLATQMFEQFF. CDR3 DNA: TGTGCCAGCAGCTTAGCGACCCAGATGTTTGAGCAGTTCTTC.